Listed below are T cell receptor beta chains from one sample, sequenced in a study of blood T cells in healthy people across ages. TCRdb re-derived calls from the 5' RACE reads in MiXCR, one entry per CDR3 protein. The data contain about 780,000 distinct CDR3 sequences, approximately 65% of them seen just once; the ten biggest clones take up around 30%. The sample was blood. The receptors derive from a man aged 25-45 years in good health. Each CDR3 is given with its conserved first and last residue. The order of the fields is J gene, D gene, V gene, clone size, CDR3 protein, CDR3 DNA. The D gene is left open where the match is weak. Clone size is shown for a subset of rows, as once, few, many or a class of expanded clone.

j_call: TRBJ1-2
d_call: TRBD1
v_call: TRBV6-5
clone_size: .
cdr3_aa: CASRPQGFSGGYTF
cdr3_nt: TGTGCCAGCAGGCCACAGGGGTTTAGTGGTGGCTACACCTTC

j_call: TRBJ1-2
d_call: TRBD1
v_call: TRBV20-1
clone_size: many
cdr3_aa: CSARDRLANYGYTF
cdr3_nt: TGCAGTGCTAGGGACAGGTTGGCTAACTATGGCTACACCTTC

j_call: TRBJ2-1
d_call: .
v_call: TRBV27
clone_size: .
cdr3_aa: CASTLGRGYNEQFF
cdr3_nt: TGTGCCAGCACTTTGGGACGGGGATACAATGAGCAGTTCTTC

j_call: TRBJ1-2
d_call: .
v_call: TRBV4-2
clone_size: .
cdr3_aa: CASSQGADRGYTF
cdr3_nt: TGTGCCAGCAGCCAAGGCGCCGATAGGGGCTACACCTTC

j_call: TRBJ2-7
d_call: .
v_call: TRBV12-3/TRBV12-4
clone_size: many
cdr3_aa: CASSLAGGSHEQYF
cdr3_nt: TGTGCCAGCAGTTTAGCCGGGGGATCCCACGAGCAGTACTTC

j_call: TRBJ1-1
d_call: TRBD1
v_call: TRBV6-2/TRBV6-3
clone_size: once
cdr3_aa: CASTYWTGAPEAFF
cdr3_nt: TGTGCCAGCACCTATTGGACAGGCGCCCCTGAAGCTTTCTTT

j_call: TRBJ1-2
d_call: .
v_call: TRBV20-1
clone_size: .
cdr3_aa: CSATIANYGYTF
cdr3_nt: TGCAGTGCTACAATAGCTAACTATGGCTACACCTTC

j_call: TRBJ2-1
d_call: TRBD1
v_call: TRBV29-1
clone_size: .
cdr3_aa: CSVARTGGGEQFF
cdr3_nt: TGCAGCGTTGCTAGGACAGGGGGTGGTGAGCAGTTCTTC

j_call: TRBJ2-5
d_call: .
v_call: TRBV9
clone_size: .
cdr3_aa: CASSGDQETQYF
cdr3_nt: TGTGCCAGCAGCGGGGATCAAGAGACCCAGTACTTC

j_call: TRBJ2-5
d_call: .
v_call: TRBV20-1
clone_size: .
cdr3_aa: CSAREEVAFQETQYF
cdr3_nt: TGCAGTGCTAGAGAAGAGGTGGCTTTCCAAGAGACCCAGTACTTC

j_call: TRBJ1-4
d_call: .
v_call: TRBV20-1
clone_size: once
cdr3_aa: CSAREGELGEKLFF
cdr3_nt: TGCAGTGCTAGAGAAGGGGAATTGGGTGAAAAACTGTTTTTT

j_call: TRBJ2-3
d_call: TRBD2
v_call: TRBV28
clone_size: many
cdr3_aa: CASSPGTNTDTQYF
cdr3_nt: TGTGCCTCAAGTCCCGGGACTAACACAGATACGCAGTATTTT

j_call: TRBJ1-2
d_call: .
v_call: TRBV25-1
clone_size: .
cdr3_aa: CASSDLGGYTF
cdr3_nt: TGTGCCAGCAGTGACTTGGGGGGCTACACCTTC

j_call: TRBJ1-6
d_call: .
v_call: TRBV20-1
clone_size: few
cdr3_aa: CSANPGPANSPLHF
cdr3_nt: TGCAGTGCCAACCCGGGACCCGCGAATTCACCCCTCCACTTT

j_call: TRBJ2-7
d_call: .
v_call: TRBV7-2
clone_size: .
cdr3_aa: CASSLGPTGTYEQYF
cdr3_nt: TGTGCCAGCAGCTTAGGCCCGACAGGAACCTACGAGCAGTACTTC

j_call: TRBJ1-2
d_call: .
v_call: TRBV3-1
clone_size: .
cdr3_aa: CASSRGGPSGYTF
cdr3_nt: TGTGCCAGCAGCCGCGGAGGTCCTAGCGGCTACACCTTC

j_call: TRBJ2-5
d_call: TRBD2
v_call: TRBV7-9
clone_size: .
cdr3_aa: CASSFGETSGQETQYF
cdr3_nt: TGTGCCAGCAGCTTTGGGGAAACTAGCGGGCAAGAGACCCAGTACTTC

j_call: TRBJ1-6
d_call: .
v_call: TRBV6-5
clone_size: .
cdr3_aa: CASSQTGRNNSPLHF
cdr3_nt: TGTGCCAGCAGTCAAACCGGGCGGAATAATTCACCCCTCCACTTT

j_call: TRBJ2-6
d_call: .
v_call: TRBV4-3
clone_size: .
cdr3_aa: CASSQGPQGSGANVLTF
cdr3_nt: TGCGCCAGCAGCCAAGGCCCCCAGGGATCTGGGGCCAACGTCCTGACTTTC

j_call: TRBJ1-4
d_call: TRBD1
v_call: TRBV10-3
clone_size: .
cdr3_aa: CAISSGGVLQNEKLFF
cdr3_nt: TGTGCCATCAGTTCAGGGGGCGTCTTACAAAATGAAAAACTGTTTTTT

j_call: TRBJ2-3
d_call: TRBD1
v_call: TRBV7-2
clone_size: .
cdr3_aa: CASSSDRGITDTQYF
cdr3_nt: TGTGCCAGCAGCTCGGACAGGGGTATCACAGATACGCAGTATTTT

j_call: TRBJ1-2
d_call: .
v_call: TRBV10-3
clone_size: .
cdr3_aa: CAIMEGRAKGYTF
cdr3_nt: TGTGCCATCATGGAGGGCAGGGCTAAGGGCTACACCTTC

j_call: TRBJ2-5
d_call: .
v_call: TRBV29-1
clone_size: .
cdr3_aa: CSVERTEETQYF
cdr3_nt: TGCAGCGTTGAGAGGACAGAAGAGACCCAGTACTTC

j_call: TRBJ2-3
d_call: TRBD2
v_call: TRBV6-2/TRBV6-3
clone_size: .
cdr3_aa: CASTYRTSGGDTQYF
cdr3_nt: TGTGCCAGCACCTACCGGACTAGCGGGGGAGATACGCAGTATTTT

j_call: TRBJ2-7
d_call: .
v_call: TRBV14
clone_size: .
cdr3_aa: CASSRGGPGDGYEQYF
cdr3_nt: TGTGCCAGCAGCCGGGGCGGTCCGGGGGACGGATACGAGCAGTACTTC

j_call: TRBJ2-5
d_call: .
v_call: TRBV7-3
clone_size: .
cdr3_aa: CASSSEGGWYQETQYF
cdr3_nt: TGTGCCAGCAGCTCGGAGGGGGGTTGGTATCAAGAGACCCAGTACTTC

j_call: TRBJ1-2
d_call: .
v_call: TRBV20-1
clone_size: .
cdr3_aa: CSARGQGCGYTF
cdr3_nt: TGCAGTGCTAGAGGTCAGGGGTGTGGCTACACCTTC

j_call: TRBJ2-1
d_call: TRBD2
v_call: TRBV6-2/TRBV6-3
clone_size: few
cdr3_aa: CASTQLKGTSRNEQFF
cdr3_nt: TGTGCCAGCACCCAATTAAAGGGGACTAGTAGGAATGAGCAGTTCTTC

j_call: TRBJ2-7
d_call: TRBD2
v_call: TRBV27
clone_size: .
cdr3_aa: CASTWGGEQYF
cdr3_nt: TGTGCCAGCACCTGGGGGGGCGAGCAGTACTTC

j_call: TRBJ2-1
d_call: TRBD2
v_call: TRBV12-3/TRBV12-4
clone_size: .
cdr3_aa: CASSQTSGANEQFF
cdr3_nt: TGTGCCAGCTCCCAGACTAGCGGGGCCAATGAGCAGTTCTTC

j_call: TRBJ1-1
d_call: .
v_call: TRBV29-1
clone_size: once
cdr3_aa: CSIPRENTEAFF
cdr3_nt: TGCAGTATACCGAGGGAAAACACTGAAGCTTTCTTT

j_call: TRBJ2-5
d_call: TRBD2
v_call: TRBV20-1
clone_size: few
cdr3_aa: CSATSGGNLRETQYF
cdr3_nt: TGCAGTGCAACTAGCGGGGGGAACCTCCGAGAGACCCAGTACTTC